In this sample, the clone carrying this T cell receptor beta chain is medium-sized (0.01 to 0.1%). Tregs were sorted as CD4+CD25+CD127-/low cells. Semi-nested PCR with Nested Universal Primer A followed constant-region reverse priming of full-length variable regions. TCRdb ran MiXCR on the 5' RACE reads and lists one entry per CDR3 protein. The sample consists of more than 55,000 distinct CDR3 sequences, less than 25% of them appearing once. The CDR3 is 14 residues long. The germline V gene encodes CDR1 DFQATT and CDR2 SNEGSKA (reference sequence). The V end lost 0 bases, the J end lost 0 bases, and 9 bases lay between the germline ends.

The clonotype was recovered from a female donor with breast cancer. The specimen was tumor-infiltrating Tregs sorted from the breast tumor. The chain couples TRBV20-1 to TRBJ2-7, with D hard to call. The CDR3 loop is CSARDPGSSYEQYF. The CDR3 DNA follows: TGCAGTGCTAGAGATCCTGGCAGCTCCTACGAGCAGTACTTC.